A selection of T cell receptor beta chains follows, all from one sample in a study of blood T cell repertoires in COVID-19. Clones were sequenced by immunoSEQ multiplex PCR, and TCRdb holds only the in-frame ones, with some missing. The table shows more than 250,000 clones, with approximately 85% occurring only once. The sequencing sample was made of peripheral blood. All receptors derive from a man in his fifties or sixties with active or convalescent COVID-19. Both conserved end residues are trimmed from each CDR3.

V	J	CDR3
TRBV5-6	TRBJ2-5	ASSWGLAGGETQY
TRBV4-1	TRBJ1-2	ASSQVQIFNYGYT
TRBV24-1	TRBJ1-2	ATSDIVVNYGYT
TRBV3-1/TRBV3-2	TRBJ2-1	ASSQGEGEQF
TRBV9	TRBJ1-2	ASSEGGSSSYGYT
TRBV29-1	TRBJ1-1	SSRGGLNTEAF
TRBV7-2	TRBJ2-2	ASSLLAGELF
TRBV28	TRBJ1-5	ASSQIRGPGQPQH
TRBV11-3	TRBJ2-3	ASSLGAQGTDTQY
TRBV7-3	TRBJ2-1	ASSLRRGSEQF
TRBV20-1	TRBJ1-2	SASLTVGYT
TRBV6-1	TRBJ2-3	ASSERTGGADTQY
TRBV28	TRBJ1-1	ASSFSWVTNSGTANTEAF
TRBV11-2	TRBJ1-2	ASSSIRDRGGGYT
TRBV7-8	TRBJ2-2	ASSPRLAPNTGELF
TRBV7-9	TRBJ1-2	ASRPTQGGVGYT
TRBV14	TRBJ2-7	ASSPHIEAGSSYEQY
TRBV28	TRBJ1-1	ASTPGRGGGRAF
TRBV6-6	TRBJ1-6	ASSPRTGRGSNSPLH
TRBV9	TRBJ1-3	ASSKTGGGSGNTIY
TRBV7-3	TRBJ2-2	ASSRAGGLSGELF
TRBV27	TRBJ2-7	ASSLKAGGPKQY
TRBV7-2	TRBJ1-1	ASSPMGGMNTEAF